This T cell receptor (beta chain) is drawn from a study of metastatic and nonmetastatic thyroid tumors. This clone was detected ten times or more. Through MiXCR, TCRdb re-clonotyped the PCR reads. There are 50,000 to 65,000 clones in the sample; approximately 15% occur only once, and around 3% lies in the top ten. The J segment lost 3 bases and the V segment lost 4 bases, leaving 5 bases of the junction unmatched. CDR3 size: 15 residues. Germline CDR1 reads MDHEN; CDR2 reads SYDVKM. Ahead of thyroid surgery, no patient had received treatment of any kind. The material sequenced was blood. This chain uses TRBV28 with TRBJ2-2; the match to TRBD1 covers 7 bases. The sequence derives from a female donor with papillary thyroid cancer or a benign thyroid nodule (not recorded which). Some clones in this sample may be carry-over from other donors' samples. CDR3 DNA sequence: TGTGCCAGCAGTTCTTACAGGGGAGACACCGGGGAGCTGTTTTTT. This encodes CASSSYRGDTGELFF.